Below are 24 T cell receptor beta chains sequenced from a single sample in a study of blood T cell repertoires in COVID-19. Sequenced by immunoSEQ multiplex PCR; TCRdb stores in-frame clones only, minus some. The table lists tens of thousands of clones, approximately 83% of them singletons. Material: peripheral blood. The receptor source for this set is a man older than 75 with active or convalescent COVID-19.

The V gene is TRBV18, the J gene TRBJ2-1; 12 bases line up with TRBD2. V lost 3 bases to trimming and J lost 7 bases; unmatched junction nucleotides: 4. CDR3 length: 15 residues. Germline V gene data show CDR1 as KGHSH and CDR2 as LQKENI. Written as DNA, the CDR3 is TGTGCCAGCTCACCGCTAGCGGGAGGGGTGAATGAGCAGTTCTTC. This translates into CASSPLAGGVNEQFF.

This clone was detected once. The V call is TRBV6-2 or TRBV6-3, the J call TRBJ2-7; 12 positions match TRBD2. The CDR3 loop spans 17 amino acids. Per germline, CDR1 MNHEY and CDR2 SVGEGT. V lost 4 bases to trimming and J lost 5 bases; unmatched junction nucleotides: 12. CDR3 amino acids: CASSLPSGRVSPNEQYF. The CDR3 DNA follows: TGTGCCAGCAGTTTGCCTAGCGGGAGGGTAAGTCCGAACGAGCAGTACTTC.

CDR3 DNA sequence: TGTGCCAGCAGTCGGGAGGGCAGGGGCAATCAGCCCCAGCATTTT. It specifies CASSREGRGNQPQHF. The chain employs TRBV6-5 and TRBJ1-5; a weak D match, TRBD1 (5 bases). This CDR3 region has 15 residues. The V gene's germline CDR1 is MNHEY and CDR2 SVGAGI. The V gene lost 5 bases and the J gene lost 2 bases, with 13 bases spanning the gap.

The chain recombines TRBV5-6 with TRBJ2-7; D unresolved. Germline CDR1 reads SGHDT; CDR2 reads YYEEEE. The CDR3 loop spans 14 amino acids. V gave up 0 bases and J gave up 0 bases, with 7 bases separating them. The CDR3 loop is CASSLAVVSYEQYF. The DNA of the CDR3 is TGTGCCAGCAGCTTGGCCGTCGTCTCCTACGAGCAGTACTTC.

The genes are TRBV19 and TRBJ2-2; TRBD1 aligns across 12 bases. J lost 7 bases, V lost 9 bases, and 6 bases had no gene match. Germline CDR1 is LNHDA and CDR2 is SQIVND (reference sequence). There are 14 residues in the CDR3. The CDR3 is CASKGQGAIGELFF. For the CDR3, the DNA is TGTGCCAGCAAGGGACAGGGGGCTATCGGGGAGCTGTTTTTT.

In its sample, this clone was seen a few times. CDR3 region: CASSLNSNSNQPQHF. CDR3 nucleotides: TGCGCCAGCAGCTTAAACAGCAATAGCAATCAGCCCCAGCATTTT. J is TRBJ1-5 and V is TRBV5-1; D is uncertain. V lost 2 bases and J 0 bases, leaving 9 bases between the germline ends. The CDR3 is 15 residues long. Germline values: CDR1 SGHRS, CDR2 YFSETQ.

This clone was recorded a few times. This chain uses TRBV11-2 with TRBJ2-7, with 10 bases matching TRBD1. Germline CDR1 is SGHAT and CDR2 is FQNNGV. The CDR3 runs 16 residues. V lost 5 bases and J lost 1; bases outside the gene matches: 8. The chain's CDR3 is CASSPRGQGKSYEQYF. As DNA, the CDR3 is TGTGCCAGCAGCCCCCGGGGACAGGGGAAATCCTACGAGCAGTACTTC.

Here the CDR3 reads CASTSGLAAYEQYF. The CDR3 coding sequence is TGTGCCAGCACCTCGGGACTAGCGGCCTACGAGCAGTACTTC. The J gene is TRBJ2-7, the V gene TRBV3-1 (or the pseudogene TRBV3-2); TRBD2 matches 11 bases. This CDR3 has 14 amino acids. V lost 7 bases to trimming and J lost 2 bases; unmatched junction nucleotides: 4. Per germline, CDR1 LGHDT and CDR2 YNNKEL (reference sequence).

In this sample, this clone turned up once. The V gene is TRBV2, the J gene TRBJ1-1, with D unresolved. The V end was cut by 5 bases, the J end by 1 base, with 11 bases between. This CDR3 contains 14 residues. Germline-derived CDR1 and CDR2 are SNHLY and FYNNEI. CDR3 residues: CASSPIPGNTEAFF. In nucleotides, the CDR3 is TGTGCCAGCAGTCCAATTCCGGGGAACACTGAAGCTTTCTTT. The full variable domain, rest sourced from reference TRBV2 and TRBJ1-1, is EPEVTQTPSHQVTQMGQEVILRCVPISNHLYFYWYRQILGQKVEFLVSFYNNEISEKSEIFDDQFSVERPDGSNFTLKIRSTKLEDSAMYFCASSPIPGNTEAFFGQGTRLTVV.

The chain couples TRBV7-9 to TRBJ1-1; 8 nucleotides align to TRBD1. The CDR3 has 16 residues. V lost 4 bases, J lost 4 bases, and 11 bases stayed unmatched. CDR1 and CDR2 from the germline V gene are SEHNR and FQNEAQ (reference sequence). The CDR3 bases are TGTGCCAGCAGCTCCCGGCAGGGGGCGGGCAGCACTGAAGCTTTCTTT. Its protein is CASSSRQGAGSTEAFF.

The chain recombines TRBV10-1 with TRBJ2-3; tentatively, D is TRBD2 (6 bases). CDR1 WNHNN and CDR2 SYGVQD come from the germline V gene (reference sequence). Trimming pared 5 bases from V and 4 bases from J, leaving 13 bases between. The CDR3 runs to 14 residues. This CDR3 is CASSSWRAPDTQYF. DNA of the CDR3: TGCGCCAGCAGTTCTTGGAGGGCCCCAGATACGCAGTATTTT.

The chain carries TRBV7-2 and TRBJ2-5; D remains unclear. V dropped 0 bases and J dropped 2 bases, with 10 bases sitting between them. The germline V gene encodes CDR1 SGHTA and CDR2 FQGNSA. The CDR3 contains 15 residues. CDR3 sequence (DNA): TGTGCCAGCAGCTTAGCGAGGCGCACGCAAGAGACCCAGTACTTC. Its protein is CASSLARRTQETQYF.

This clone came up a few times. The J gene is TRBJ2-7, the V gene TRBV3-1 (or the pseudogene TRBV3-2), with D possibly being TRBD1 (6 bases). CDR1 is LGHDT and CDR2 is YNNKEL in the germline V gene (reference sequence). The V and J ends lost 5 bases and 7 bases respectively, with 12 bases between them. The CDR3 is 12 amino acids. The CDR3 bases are TGTGCCAGCAGCTCTCGTCAGGGGGAGCAGTACTTC. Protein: CASSSRQGEQYF.

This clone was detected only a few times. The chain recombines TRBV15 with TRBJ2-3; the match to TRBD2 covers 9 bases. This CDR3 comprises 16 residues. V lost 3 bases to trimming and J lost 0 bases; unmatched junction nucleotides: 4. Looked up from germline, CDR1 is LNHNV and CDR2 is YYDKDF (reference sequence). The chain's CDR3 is CATSSRSGGSTDTQYF. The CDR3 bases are TGTGCCACCAGCAGTCGTAGCGGGGGTAGCACAGATACGCAGTATTTT.

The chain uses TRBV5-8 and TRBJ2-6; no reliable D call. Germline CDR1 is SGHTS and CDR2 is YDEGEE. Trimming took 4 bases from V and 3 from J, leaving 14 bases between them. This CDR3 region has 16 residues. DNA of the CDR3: TGTGCCAGCAGCCTCCCGTTTGGGCTTGGGGCCAACGTCCTGACTTTC. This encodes CASSLPFGLGANVLTF.

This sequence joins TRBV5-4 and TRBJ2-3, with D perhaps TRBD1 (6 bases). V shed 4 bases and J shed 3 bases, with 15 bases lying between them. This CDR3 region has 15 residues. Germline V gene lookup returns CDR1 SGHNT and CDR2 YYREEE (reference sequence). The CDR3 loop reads CASSTRQAGTDTQYF. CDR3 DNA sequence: TGTGCCAGCAGCACGAGACAGGCGGGTACAGATACGCAGTATTTT.

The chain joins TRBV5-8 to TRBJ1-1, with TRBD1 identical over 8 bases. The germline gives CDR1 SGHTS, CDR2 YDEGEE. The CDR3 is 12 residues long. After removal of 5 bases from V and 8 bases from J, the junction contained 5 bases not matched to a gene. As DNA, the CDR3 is TGTGCCAGCAGATTCCGGGACAGGGAAGCTTTCTTT. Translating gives CASRFRDREAFF.

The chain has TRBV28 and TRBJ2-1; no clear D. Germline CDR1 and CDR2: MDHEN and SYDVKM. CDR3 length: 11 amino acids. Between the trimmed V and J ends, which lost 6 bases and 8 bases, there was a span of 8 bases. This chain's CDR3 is CASRSLYEQFF. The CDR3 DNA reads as TGTGCCAGCAGATCACTCTATGAGCAGTTCTTC.

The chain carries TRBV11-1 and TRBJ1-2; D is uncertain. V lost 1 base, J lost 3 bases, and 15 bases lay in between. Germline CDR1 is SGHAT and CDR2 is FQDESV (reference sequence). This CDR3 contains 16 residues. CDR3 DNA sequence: TGTGCCAGCAGCTTAGGGGAGGCAGTATGGGACTATGGCTACACCTTC. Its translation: CASSLGEAVWDYGYTF.

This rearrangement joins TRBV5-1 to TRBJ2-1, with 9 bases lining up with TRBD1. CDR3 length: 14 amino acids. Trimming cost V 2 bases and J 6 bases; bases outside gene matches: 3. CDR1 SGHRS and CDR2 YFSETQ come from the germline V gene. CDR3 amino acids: CASSFGQGSNEQFF. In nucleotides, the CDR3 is TGCGCCAGCAGCTTCGGACAGGGGAGCAATGAGCAGTTCTTC.

CDR3 nucleotide sequence: TGTGCCAGCAGCTTCAGGGGTCGGGAGACCCAGTACTTC. It codes for CASSFRGRETQYF. The chain is built from TRBV7-8 and TRBJ2-5, with D possibly being TRBD1 (6 bases). The CDR3 is 13 residues long. Trimming pared 3 bases from V and 5 bases from J, leaving 10 bases between. Per germline, CDR1 SGHVS and CDR2 FQNEAQ.

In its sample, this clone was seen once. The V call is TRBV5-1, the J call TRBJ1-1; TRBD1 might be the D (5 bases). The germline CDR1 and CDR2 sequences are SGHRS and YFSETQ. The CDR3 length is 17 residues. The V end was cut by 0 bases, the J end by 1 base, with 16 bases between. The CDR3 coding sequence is TGCGCCAGCAGCTTGGCCCCCGGGGGGGGAGGGAACACTGAAGCTTTCTTT. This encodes CASSLAPGGGGNTEAFF.

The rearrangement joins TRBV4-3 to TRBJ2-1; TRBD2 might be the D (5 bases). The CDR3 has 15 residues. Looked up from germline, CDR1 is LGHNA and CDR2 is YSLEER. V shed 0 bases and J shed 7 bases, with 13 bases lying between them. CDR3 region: CASSQDSLARNEQFF. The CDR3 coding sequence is TGCGCCAGCAGCCAAGATTCCCTAGCACGGAATGAGCAGTTCTTC.

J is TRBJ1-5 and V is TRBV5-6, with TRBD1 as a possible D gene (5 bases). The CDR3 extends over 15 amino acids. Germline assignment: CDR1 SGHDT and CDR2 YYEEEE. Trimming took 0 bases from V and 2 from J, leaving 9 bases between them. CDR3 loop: CASSLGGAGNQPQHF. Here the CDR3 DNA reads TGTGCCAGCAGCTTGGGCGGGGCTGGCAATCAGCCCCAGCATTTT.